These 18 T cell receptor beta chains originate from one sample sequenced in a study of Graves' ophthalmopathy and Graves' hyperthyroidism. RNA transcripts yielded amplified TCR beta CDR3 regions. The authors performed first-round RT-PCR with HTBI primers and then a second-round multiplex PCR. TCRdb re-called the multiplex PCR reads through MiXCR, storing one row per CDR3 protein. The sample holds about 700,000 distinct CDR3 sequences, over 40% seen once. The sequenced material came from peripheral blood. These TCRs come from an adult man with Graves' ophthalmopathy.

This clonotype has ten or more counts. The chain has TRBV5-6 and TRBJ2-5, with D perhaps being TRBD1 or TRBD2 (6 bases each). Trimming removed 6 bases at V and 9 bases at J, with 21 bases between. Germline V gene sequence: CDR1 SGHDT, CDR2 YYEEEE. The CDR3 is 14 residues long. This CDR3 reads CASTKLGGPAAQYF. The CDR3 DNA follows: TGTGCCAGCACCAAGCTCGGGGGCCCGGCGGCCCAGTACTTC.

This clonotype was detected a few times. The J gene is TRBJ2-6, the V gene TRBV4-1; unclear D gene. V was cut by 4 bases and J by 1 base, with 17 bases left in between. The CDR3 length is 18 residues. CDR1 is MGHRA, CDR2 YSYEKL, per germline. The DNA for the CDR3 is TGCGCCAGCAGCCGGGCGAGTACCGTAGATTCTGGGGCCAACGTCCTGACTTTC. It yields the protein CASSRASTVDSGANVLTF.

This clonotype was picked up many times. The CDR3 sequence is CAISDSLGAYGYTF. The CDR3 nucleotides are TGTGCCATCAGTGACTCCCTCGGCGCGTATGGCTACACCTTC. V usage is TRBV10-3 and J usage is TRBJ1-2; D uncertain. V was pared by 3 bases and J by 5 bases, with 13 bases between. The germline gives CDR1 ENHRY, CDR2 SYGVKD. The CDR3 loop spans 14 amino acids.

This clonotype was seen at least ten times. The chain links TRBV6-6 to TRBJ1-1; no clear D. CDR3 length equals 12 residues. The V gene lost 4 bases and the J gene lost 3 bases, with 6 bases spanning the gap. Germline V CDR1 and CDR2: MNHNY, SVGAGI (reference sequence). Here the CDR3 reads CASSSQYTEAFF. The CDR3 region has the DNA TGTGCCAGCAGTTCGCAATACACTGAAGCTTTCTTT.

V and J are TRBV24-1 and TRBJ2-6; the D is unclear. The germline V gene encodes CDR1 KGHDR and CDR2 SFDVKD. The ends were cut back, 6 bases at V and 0 bases at J, with 8 bases in the middle. The CDR3 is 15 amino acids. CDR3 DNA: TGTGCCACCAGTCACATTAGCTCTGGGGCCAACGTCCTGACTTTC. It is translated as CATSHISSGANVLTF.

Remarks on this clonotype: Here the CDR3 omits its conserved ending phenylalanine or tryptophan, so a read error is the likely source. The V call is TRBV5-1, the J call TRBJ2-5, with D possibly called TRBD1 or TRBD2 (6 bases each). The CDR3 runs 11 residues. V dropped 7 bases and J dropped 5 bases, with 9 bases sitting between them. The V gene's germline CDR1 is SGHRS and CDR2 YFSETQ. Here the CDR3 reads CASGGHETQYL. CDR3 in DNA: TGCGCCAGCGGGGGGCACGAGACCCAGTACCTC.

As to this clonotype: Here the CDR3 omits its conserved ending phenylalanine or tryptophan, so a read error is the likely source. Because the CDR3's place on the DNA is in doubt, the DNA is left out and the CDR3 is given as listed by TCRdb. V and J are TRBV7-2 and TRBJ1-3. Inclusive of both ends, the CDR3 amounts to 13 amino acids. CDR1 is SGHTA, CDR2 FQGNSA, per germline. The CDR3 spells CASSLVAGGSGGT.

Comment on this clonotype: The CDR3 end shows no conserved phenylalanine or tryptophan, and so a read error is likely. The DNA is omitted, as the CDR3 cannot be located on it reliably, and the CDR3 follows TCRdb's listing. This sequence joins TRBV15 and TRBJ1-1; no check of the table's D call, TRBD1, against the DNA was made. Looked up from germline, CDR1 is LNHNV and CDR2 is YYDKDF (reference sequence). The CDR3 is 12 amino acids in total, end residues counted. The CDR3 sequence is CATRGRDRDGDY.

Comment on this clonotype: A read error may account for a junction end that differs from germline. Here the CDR3 reads CATRSHFQGRGETQYF. Written as DNA, the CDR3 is TGTGCCACCCGCAGCCACTTCCAGGGGCGGGGAGAGACCCAGTACTTC. The chain has TRBV15 and TRBJ2-5; D may match TRBD1 or TRBD2 (6 bases each). This CDR3 region has 16 residues. Germline CDR1 and CDR2: LNHNV and YYDKDF (reference sequence).

The chain has TRBV12-5 and TRBJ1-2; no firm D call. CDR3 length: 15 residues. V was clipped by 6 bases and J by 5 bases, with 19 bases between them. From germline, CDR1 is LGHNT and CDR2 FRNRAP. CDR3: CASGIPGRSLYGYTF. The CDR3 bases are TGTGCTAGTGGCATCCCTGGGAGAAGCTTATATGGCTACACCTTC.

This clonotype came up many times. This chain joins TRBV10-3 and TRBJ1-1, with D unclear. Germline V gene sequence: CDR1 ENHRY, CDR2 SYGVKD. The CDR3 sequence is 14 residues long. Trimming removed 3 bases at V and 7 bases at J, with 15 bases between. CDR3 in DNA: TGTGCCATCAGTGAATCTGGTAGTTATAATGAAGCTTTCTTT. Its translation: CAISESGSYNEAFF.

This clonotype was seen ten or more times. CDR3 sequence (DNA): TGTGCCAGCAGTTTGTTGGATAGCCCCGGGGAGCTGTTTTTT. This gives the protein CASSLLDSPGELFF. The chain is built from TRBV12-3 or TRBV12-4 and TRBJ2-2; D uncertain. The CDR3 is 14 residues long. V was clipped by 3 bases and J by 6 bases, with 11 bases between them.

This clonotype was counted many times. Sequence at one end of the junction differs from germline and may be a read error. V usage is TRBV10-3 and J usage is TRBJ1-5; D gene unclear. Germline CDR1 reads ENHRY; CDR2 reads SYGVKD. This CDR3 is 15 amino acids long. CDR3 DNA sequence: TGTGCCAGCAGTGATGTAGGGCTGAACAATCAGCCCCAGCATTTT. Its protein product is CASSDVGLNNQPQHF.

The chain carries TRBV20-1 and TRBJ2-5; 7 bases line up with TRBD1. This CDR3 is 11 amino acids long. The junction had 1 base not matched to a gene; V was cut back by 8 bases and J by 1 base. Germline V gene sequence: CDR1 DFQATT, CDR2 SNEGSKA (reference sequence). This CDR3 is CSYRGQETQYF. CDR3 DNA: TGCAGTTACAGGGGCCAAGAGACCCAGTACTTC.

This clonotype was seen repeatedly, ten times or more. V gene TRBV25-1 combines with J gene TRBJ1-6; possible D gene TRBD1, 5 bases. Germline V CDR1 and CDR2: MGHDK, SYGVNS. V lost 1 base to trimming and J lost 14 bases, with 18 bases between them. There are 15 residues in the CDR3. The CDR3 region is CASSESRTGWGSLHF. CDR3 in DNA: TGTGCCAGCAGTGAATCGAGGACTGGATGGGGGTCCCTCCACTTT.

In this sample, this clonotype turned up a few times. This chain uses TRBV10-3 with TRBJ2-7, with D hard to call. The assigned J gene may be wrong: the sequence end matches TRBJ2-1 better. The CDR3 has 11 amino acids. From germline, CDR1 is ENHRY and CDR2 SYGVKD. CDR3 residues: CAISATNEQFF. CDR3 in DNA: TGTGCCATCAGTGCGACCAATGAGCAGTTCTTC.

This clonotype was counted at least ten times. J is TRBJ1-1 and V is TRBV19; D is undetermined. In germline, CDR1 is LNHDA, CDR2 SQIVND (reference sequence). This CDR3 is built from 12 residues. The V end was cut by 3 bases, the J end by 8 bases, with 10 bases between. In DNA, the CDR3 is TGTGCCAGTAGTATCCCGACATTCGAAGCTTTCTTT. It is translated as CASSIPTFEAFF.

This clonotype was observed many times. The gene calls are TRBV29-1 and TRBJ1-2; tentatively, D is TRBD1 (6 bases). Per the germline V gene, CDR1 is SQVTM and CDR2 is ANQGSEA. V was pared by 6 bases and J by 5 bases, with 19 bases between. There are 14 residues in the CDR3. Written as DNA, the CDR3 is TGCAGCGTCGAAACCACAGGGCAGGTATATGGCTACACCTTC. Its translation is CSVETTGQVYGYTF.